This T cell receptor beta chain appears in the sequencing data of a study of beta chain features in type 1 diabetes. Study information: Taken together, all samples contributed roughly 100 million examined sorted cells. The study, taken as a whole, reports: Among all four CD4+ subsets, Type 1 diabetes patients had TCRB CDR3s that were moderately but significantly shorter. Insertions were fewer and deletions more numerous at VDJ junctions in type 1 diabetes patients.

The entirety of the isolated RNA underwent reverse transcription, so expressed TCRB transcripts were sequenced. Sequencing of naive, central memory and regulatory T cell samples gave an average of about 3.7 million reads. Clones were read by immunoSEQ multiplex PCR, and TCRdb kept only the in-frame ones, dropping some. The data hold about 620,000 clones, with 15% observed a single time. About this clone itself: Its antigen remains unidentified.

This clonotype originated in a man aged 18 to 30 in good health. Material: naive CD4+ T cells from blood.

The CDR3 protein is CASSSRRVLLAKNIQYF. The CDR3 coding sequence is TGTGCCAGCAGCTCGCGTAGGGTACTCCTAGCCAAAAACATTCAGTACTTC. The rearrangement uses TRBV7-2 and TRBJ2-4; no clear D. V shed 4 bases and J shed 0 bases, with 16 bases lying between them. This CDR3 spans 17 amino acids. Per the germline V gene, CDR1 is SGHTA and CDR2 is FQGNSA.